This T cell receptor (beta chain) came from a study of cytomegalovirus exposure and HLA in healthy donors. Whole-study findings and limits: The authors judged a highly shared variant cluster likely a sequencing artifact. In a later analysis, specific HLA alleles were associated with approximately 16,000 TCR beta sequences at a 0.05 false discovery rate.

PCR employed 60 Vbeta and 13 Jbeta primers. Method: immunoSEQ multiplex PCR; TCRdb's copy keeps in-frame clones and lacks some. The table gives under 200,000 clones; the top ten clones make up around 1.9% of it. Worth noting for this clone: As yet, its antigen is unknown.

Trimming removed 10 bases from V and 6 bases from J, with 18 bases in between. The germline CDR1 and CDR2 sequences are LNHDA and SQIVND (reference sequence). The CDR3 is made up of 13 amino acids. This TCR was sampled from a man between 25 and 39 years old in good health and CMV-seronegative. V and J are TRBV19 and TRBJ1-1; TRBD1 is a possible D gene (6 bases). Sequencing was performed on PBMCs. The CDR3 sequence is CATSHRQDAEAFF. CDR3 nucleotides: TGTGCCACATCCCATCGACAGGACGCTGAAGCTTTCTTT. The full variable domain, completed using reference TRBV19 and TRBJ1-1, is DGGITQSPKYLFRKEGQNVTLSCEQNLNHDAMYWYRQDPGQGLRLIYYSQIVNDFQKGDIAEGYSVSREKKESFPLTVTSAQKNPTAFYLCATSHRQDAEAFFGQGTRLTVV.